The T cell receptor (beta chain) described here comes from a study of shared clonotypes between healthy human individuals. It was CD45RO-negative cells, positively selected for CCR7, that made up naive CD8 cells, with terminally differentiated effector memory CD45RA+ cells excluded. Trimming pared 6 bases from V and 1 base from J, leaving 8 bases between. The CDR3 is 13 residues long. Germline values: CDR1 LNHDA, CDR2 SQIVND (reference sequence). As handled by the study authors: With immunoSEQ giving junction-only sequences and no quality scores, filtering differed. The assay was immunoSEQ multiplex PCR, and TCRdb's table has in-frame clones only and misses some. D and trimming were read from the DNA, whereas the V and J calls and clone size are those reported in that table. The sample has 550,000 to 650,000 clones, 95% to 97% seen once; the top ten hold about 0.11%.

The chain carries TRBV19 and TRBJ2-3; D unclear. The clonotype comes from a woman aged 25 to 39 in good health. The sample consisted of naive CD8+ T cells sorted from blood. The chain's CDR3 is CASRTGGTDTQYF. The CDR3 coding sequence is TGTGCCAGTAGAACTGGAGGCACAGATACGCAGTATTTT.